The present entry profiles one T cell receptor (beta chain) with its context. The clone's antigen remains unknown. Qualities for individual bases were not recorded, and no much larger clone is one base off. This entry is derived from a study of Ad26.COV2.S vaccination and SARS-CoV-2 variants listed by TCRdb under 2021. Turning to the overall study: The specificity and breadth of SARS-CoV-2-reactive T cell receptors after Ad26.COV2.S vaccination were assessed by TCRbeta repertoire sequencing. A total of approximately 30 samples were included in the TCR-sequenced set, comprising around 19 Ad26.COV2.S vaccine recipients, 5 placebo recipients and 8 SARS-CoV-2 convalescent individuals.

The time point tag for this specimen amounts to: individuals recovered from natural SARS-CoV-2 infection. The immunoSEQ Assay was the method used to sequence TCRbeta CDR3 regions. After extraction, genomic DNA underwent amplification by bias-controlled multiplex PCR, followed by high-throughput sequencing. As for the original processing: To quantify the absolute abundance of each unique TCRbeta CDR3 region, sequences were collapsed and filtered. T cell fraction was estimated by normalizing TCRbeta template counts to usable DNA, which was measured by amplifying reference genes present in all nucleated cells. Repertoire TCRs were annotated as SARS-CoV-2-specific when V gene, CDR3 amino acid sequence and J gene were exactly matched to a known reactive TCR set. The reference SARS-CoV-2 TCR set was derived from MIRA and filtered for enrichment in COVID-19-positive ImmuneCODE repertoires, a step that removed public or cross-reactive TCRs. Using the MIRA antigens, annotated TCRs were further analysed by specific ORF or by position within an ORF. Breadth was defined as the number of annotated unique rearrangements divided by the total number of unique productive rearrangements, and depth was defined as the summed frequency of the annotated unique rearrangements. Two-sided Wilcoxon rank-sum tests were applied when comparing TCR breadth between groups. TCRdb holds this immuneACCESS table with in-frame rearrangements only. Some clones are missing; in checked studies, unresolved V genes explain under half, and the rest has no known cause. V and J calls and clone size are given by that table; D and trimming were obtained from the DNA. The sample has about 350,000 clones on record, about 91% of them singletons. The ten biggest clones cover about 3.8% of the sample.

Cut back by 1 base and 0 bases, the V and J ends lie 6 bases apart. Sequences SQVTM (CDR1) and ANQGSEA (CDR2) are obtained from the germline V gene. The CDR3 sequence holds 13 residues, the cysteine and phenylalanine included. Only the CDR3 DNA stays, 39 bases, in frame from base 1. Beyond this particular receptor, the publication reports: Vaccine and placebo recipients had comparable non-spike TCR breadth, which fits with the vaccine containing only spike. After vaccination, spike-specific CD8+ and CD4+ T cell responses were reported to show substantial breadth. According to the authors, total T cell responses may have been underestimated by the TCR breadth and depth analyses. Ad26.COV2.S recipients had higher spike-specific TCR breadth than placebo recipients (P = 0.0014).

In this chain, TRBV29-1 is recombined with TRBJ1-1, with the D gene not clear enough to name. The TCR originated in a human donor who had recovered from COVID-19. Here the sequenced sample was peripheral blood, taken after recovery from COVID-19. The sequenced DNA: TGCAGCGTTGAAGTCGGAATGAACACTGAAGCTTTCTTT. Its protein product is CSVEVGMNTEAFF.